The 3 T cell receptor beta chains below all came from one sample that was sequenced in a study of read filtering for tumor transcriptome and immune sequencing. This library used roughly 400 ng RNA and molecular barcoded adaptors spanning alpha/delta and beta/gamma chains. MiXCR was run by TCRdb on the reads, yielding one entry per CDR3 protein. The repertoire holds under 150,000 distinct CDR3 sequences, approximately 13% seen once, with under 9% in the top ten. The sample was a population of CD138-negative cells sorted from bone marrow. These receptors were collected from a donor at least 40 years old with multiple myeloma.

Turning to this clonotype: A much bigger clone sits one base away, suggesting this may be a read error. The CDR3 sequence is CASSSGISGGLLNEQFF. For the CDR3, the DNA is TGTGCCAGCAGTTCAGGAATAAGCGGGGGATTGCTCAATGAGCAGTTCTTC. The chain employs TRBV6-2 or TRBV6-3 and TRBJ2-1; 8 bases align to TRBD2. The CDR3 length is 17 residues. The V and J ends lost 4 bases and 6 bases, in that order; junction bases with no gene match: 14. Germline CDR1 reads MNHEY; CDR2 reads SVGEGT.

This clonotype was detected ten times or more. The V call is TRBV7-2, the J call TRBJ2-5; perhaps D is TRBD1 or TRBD2 (5 bases each). CDR1 and CDR2 from the germline V gene are SGHTA and FQGNSA. CDR3 size: 12 residues. With 7 bases removed from V and 5 bases from J, the gap between germline ends came to 11 bases. The CDR3 DNA is TGTGCCAGCAAGGGGTGGGGGGAGACCCAGTACTTC. Its protein product is CASKGWGETQYF.

In this sample, this clonotype turned up many times. CDR3: CASSRNGIQYF. DNA of the CDR3: TGTGCCAGCAGCCGTAACGGGATTCAGTACTTC. This chain uses TRBV7-9 with TRBJ2-4; no clear D gene. Deletions cut 5 bases from V and 10 bases from J, with 9 bases between. The CDR3 extends over 11 amino acids. Germline V gene lookup returns CDR1 SEHNR and CDR2 FQNEAQ (reference sequence).